Below, 20 T cell receptor beta chains from the same sample are listed, as sequenced in a study of blood T cell repertoires in COVID-19. Clones were read by immunoSEQ multiplex PCR, and TCRdb kept only the in-frame ones, dropping some. Of 270,000 or so clones in the sample, around nine tenths were seen once. Sample: PBMCs or T cells enriched from blood (not recorded which). Receptors were obtained from a woman under 30 who had recovered from COVID-19.

The V gene is TRBV5-1, the J gene TRBJ2-7; no clear D gene. Trimming took off 2 bases at V and 2 bases at J, with 14 bases between the two ends. The CDR3 consists of 15 residues. Germline V gives CDR1 SGHRS, CDR2 YFSETQ. The CDR3 sequence is CASSFWSGTPYEQYF. The CDR3 DNA follows: TGCGCCAGCAGCTTTTGGTCAGGTACACCCTACGAGCAGTACTTC. Based on the CDR3 plus reference TRBV5-1 and TRBJ2-7, the full variable domain is KAGVTQTPRYLIKTRGQQVTLSCSPISGHRSVSWYQQTPGQGLQFLFEYFSETQRNKGNFPGRFSGRQFSNSRSEMNVSTLELGDSALYLCASSFWSGTPYEQYFGPGTRLTVT.

V usage is TRBV7-2 and J usage is TRBJ1-6, with D unclear. V was cut by 6 bases and J by 3 bases, with 6 bases left in between. The CDR3 consists of 13 residues. Germline CDR1 reads SGHTA; CDR2 reads FQGNSA. The CDR3 here is CASRHYYNSPLHF. Here the CDR3 DNA reads TGTGCCAGCAGACATTACTATAATTCACCCCTCCACTTT. Full variable domain (missing parts from reference TRBV7-2 and TRBJ1-6): GAGVSQSPSNKVTEKGKDVELRCDPISGHTALYWYRQSLGQGLEFLIYFQGNSAPDKSGLPSDRFSAERTGGSVSTLTIQRTQQEDSAVYLCASRHYYNSPLHFGNGTRLTVT.

This chain joins TRBV2 and TRBJ2-7, with D possibly matching TRBD1 (6 bases). Germline CDR1 and CDR2: SNHLY and FYNNEI. The CDR3 totals 14 residues. The germline V and J ends were trimmed by 6 bases and 3 bases, with 15 bases remaining between them. The CDR3 DNA follows: TGTGCCAGCAGCCAACAGGGTAGGGGCTACGAGCAGTACTTC. It encodes CASSQQGRGYEQYF. Combining the CDR3 with reference TRBV2 and TRBJ2-7 gives the whole variable domain EPEVTQTPSHQVTQMGQEVILRCVPISNHLYFYWYRQILGQKVEFLVSFYNNEISEKSEIFDDQFSVERPDGSNFTLKIRSTKLEDSAMYFCASSQQGRGYEQYFGPGTRLTVT.

This clone was recorded only once. CDR3: CAWSVGGSRTEAFF. CDR3 DNA sequence: TGTGCCTGGAGTGTTGGAGGGTCCAGGACTGAAGCTTTCTTT. V usage is TRBV30 and J usage is TRBJ1-1; D remains unclear. The V gene lost 0 bases and the J gene lost 5 bases, with 13 bases spanning the gap. The CDR3 is made up of 14 amino acids. In germline, CDR1 is GTSNPN, CDR2 SVGIG (reference sequence).

V and J are TRBV14 and TRBJ2-1; 13 bases match TRBD2. Germline lookup yields CDR1 SGHDN and CDR2 FVKESK. CDR3 size: 17 residues. V shed 4 bases, J shed 6 bases, and the junction held 9 bases outside the gene matches. The CDR3 here is CASSPFIGLAGANEQFF. In DNA, the CDR3 is TGTGCCAGCAGCCCATTCATCGGACTAGCGGGAGCCAATGAGCAGTTCTTC. Supplemented by reference TRBV14 and TRBJ2-1, the full variable domain reads EAGVTQFPSHSVIEKGQTVTLRCDPISGHDNLYWYRRVMGKEIKFLLHFVKESKQDESGMPNNRFLAERTGGTYSTLKVQPAELEDSGVYFCASSPFIGLAGANEQFFGPGTRLTVL.

The J gene is TRBJ1-1, the V gene TRBV11-2, with D possibly matching TRBD1 (5 bases). V shed 5 bases and J shed 1 base, with 17 bases lying between them. CDR1 and CDR2 from the germline V gene are SGHAT and FQNNGV. The CDR3 sequence is 16 residues long. The DNA for the CDR3 is TGTGCCAGCAGCCGAGGGAGTGGGGGAGGGAACACTGAAGCTTTCTTT. Amino acid sequence: CASSRGSGGGNTEAFF.

The genes are TRBV5-1 and TRBJ2-3; D gene ambiguous. Germline lookup yields CDR1 SGHRS and CDR2 YFSETQ. The V end was cut by 0 bases, the J end by 0 bases, with 14 bases between. The CDR3 runs to 17 residues. CDR3 coding DNA: TGCGCCAGCAGCTTGGGCGTGGGCCTTACTAGCACAGATACGCAGTATTTT. Protein sequence: CASSLGVGLTSTDTQYF.

The V gene is TRBV6-5, the J gene TRBJ2-1, with D perhaps TRBD1 (7 bases). CDR1 and CDR2 from the germline V gene are MNHEY and SVGAGI. The length of the CDR3 is 14 residues. The ends were cut back, 1 base at V and 9 bases at J, with 13 bases in the middle. The CDR3 nucleotides are TGTGCCAGCAGTTACTTGCGACAGGGAGGTGAGCAGTTCTTC. Translating gives CASSYLRQGGEQFF.

The chain uses TRBV15 and TRBJ1-1; tentative D call: TRBD1 (6 bases). The germline V gene encodes CDR1 LNHNV and CDR2 YYDKDF (reference sequence). The CDR3 length is 15 residues. V dropped 5 bases and J dropped 3 bases, with 16 bases sitting between them. CDR3 loop: CATSRDKGVDTEAFF. Written as DNA, the CDR3 is TGTGCCACCAGCCGGGACAAGGGGGTTGACACTGAAGCTTTCTTT.

V gene TRBV12-1 combines with J gene TRBJ1-5; the table's D gene call, TRBD1, was not cross checked with the DNA. TRBV12-1 is a pseudogene segment. CDR3 size: 14 residues. CDR3 coding DNA: TGTGCCACCCCCCCCCGACAGGGGAATCAGCCCCAGCATTTT. Translating it yields CATPPRQGNQPQHF.

The chain joins TRBV30 to TRBJ1-5; D not resolved. Germline-derived CDR1 and CDR2 are GTSNPN and SVGIG (reference sequence). Trimming cost V 2 bases and J 5 bases, with 10 bases left between them. This CDR3 has 13 residues. CDR3 nucleotides: TGTGCCTGGAGTCGGCCCGGGGATCAGCCCCAGCATTTT. This encodes CAWSRPGDQPQHF.

The V and J genes are TRBV11-2 and TRBJ2-1; 7 nucleotides match TRBD1. J gave up 6 bases and V 5 bases, and 4 bases lay outside the gene matches. CDR3 length equals 13 residues. CDR1 and CDR2 from the germline V gene are SGHAT and FQNNGV. The CDR3 DNA reads TGTGCCAGCAGCCGTGACAGGGTCAATGAGCAGTTCTTC. It is translated as CASSRDRVNEQFF. Together with reference TRBV11-2 and TRBJ2-1, the CDR3 gives the full variable domain: EAGVAQSPRYKIIEKRQSVAFWCNPISGHATLYWYQQILGQGPKLLIQFQNNGVVDDSQLPKDRFSAERLKGVDSTLKIQPAKLEDSAVYLCASSRDRVNEQFFGPGTRLTVL.

The chain is built from TRBV4-1 and TRBJ2-7, with D possibly being TRBD2 (6 bases). CDR1 and CDR2 from the germline V gene are MGHRA and YSYEKL. The CDR3 contains 15 residues. V was cut by 4 bases and J by 2 bases, with 15 bases left in between. The CDR3 bases are TGCGCCAGCAGCCTTTTAGCGGCCAGGGCCTACGAGCAGTACTTC. Translated, it gives CASSLLAARAYEQYF.

The chain combines TRBV11-2 with TRBJ2-5; D is uncertain. V shed 1 base and J shed 0 bases, with 6 bases lying between them. The CDR3 sequence is 14 residues long. Germline CDR1 reads SGHAT; CDR2 reads FQNNGV. The CDR3: CASSLGQYQETQYF. The CDR3 DNA reads as TGTGCCAGCAGCTTAGGGCAGTACCAAGAGACCCAGTACTTC.

This chain uses TRBV7-2 with TRBJ1-1; perhaps TRBD1 as D (5 bases). The CDR3 length is 15 residues. Germline V gene lookup returns CDR1 SGHTA and CDR2 FQGNSA. V lost 4 bases, J lost 1 base, and 13 bases lay in between. Written as DNA, the CDR3 is TGTGCCAGCAGCTCCAAAGTAGGGGAGAACACTGAAGCTTTCTTT. Its protein product is CASSSKVGENTEAFF.

The chain combines TRBV3-1 (or the pseudogene TRBV3-2) with TRBJ1-2; 10 nucleotides line up with TRBD1. The CDR3 sequence is 15 residues long. The germline gives CDR1 LGHDT, CDR2 YNNKEL (reference sequence). J lost 1 base, V lost 4 bases, and 3 bases had no gene match. The CDR3 is CASSPGTGVNYGYTF. The CDR3, as DNA: TGTGCCAGCAGCCCCGGGACAGGGGTTAACTATGGCTACACCTTC.

The CDR3 nucleotides read TGTGCCAGCAGCCCCCTCCTAGCGGGAGGGGAGACCCAGTACTTC. Translating gives CASSPLLAGGETQYF. The rearrangement joins TRBV6-5 to TRBJ2-5; 12 nucleotides agree with TRBD2. The germline CDR1 and CDR2 sequences are MNHEY and SVGAGI. The CDR3 is made up of 15 amino acids. V dropped 6 bases and J dropped 5; count of bases not matched to a gene: 7.

The rearrangement joins TRBV2 to TRBJ1-2, with 9 bases lining up with TRBD1. The CDR3 is 15 residues long. The junction had 11 bases not matched to a gene; V was cut back by 7 bases and J by 5 bases. Germline lookup yields CDR1 SNHLY and CDR2 FYNNEI. CDR3 nucleotides: TGTGCCAGCACCGCCCGTGGACAGGGGAATTATGGCTACACCTTC. Protein: CASTARGQGNYGYTF.

V usage is TRBV13 and J usage is TRBJ2-3; 13 nucleotides line up with TRBD2. The CDR3 is 19 residues long. V lost 5 bases, J lost 0 bases, and 11 bases stayed unmatched. The germline V gene encodes CDR1 PRHDT and CDR2 FYEKMQ (reference sequence). CDR3 nucleotides: TGTGCCAGCAGCCCGAAGACTAGCGGGGGGCGACTTAGCACAGATACGCAGTATTTT. Its translation is CASSPKTSGGRLSTDTQYF.

The genes are TRBV7-2 and TRBJ2-1; 11 bases line up with TRBD2. The CDR3 extends over 15 amino acids. The V and J ends lost 4 bases and 10 bases, in that order; junction bases with no gene match: 9. Germline CDR1 reads SGHTA; CDR2 reads FQGNSA. This chain's CDR3 is CASSYTSGSAWEQFF. CDR3 bases: TGTGCCAGCAGCTATACTAGCGGGAGCGCGTGGGAGCAGTTCTTC.